The rows below give T cell receptor beta chains drawn from one sample of a study of T-cell reconstitution after alpha-beta-depleted transplantation in children. TCRdb passed the PCR reads through MiXCR, listing each CDR3 protein once. The sample includes fewer than 500,000 distinct CDR3 sequences, roughly two fifths of them seen just once. The sequences come from PBMCs, collected before TCRalphabeta/CD19-depleted stem cell transplant. The origin of the receptors is a girl aged 2 to 10 with aplastic anemia, due to receive a stem cell transplant. Both conserved end residues are part of each CDR3. The D gene is left open where the match is weak. Part of the rows lack a size; the others show once, few, many or a class for expanded clones.

TRBJ2-5,TRBV12-5,NA,TRBD1,CASGRKGQGAVQETQYF,TGTGCTAGTGGTCGTAAGGGACAGGGGGCGGTACAAGAGACCCAGTACTTC
TRBJ2-1,TRBV20-1,NA,TRBD2,CSAMVGGAYNEQFF,TGCAGTGCTATGGTGGGAGGGGCCTACAATGAGCAGTTCTTC
TRBJ1-4,TRBV11-2,many,NA,CASSLVSPTNEKLFF,TGTGCCAGCAGCTTGGTCTCACCAACTAATGAAAAACTGTTTTTT
TRBJ2-3,TRBV7-6,NA,TRBD1,CASSLIGTGSDTQYF,TGTGCCAGCAGCTTAATTGGGACAGGGTCAGATACGCAGTATTTT
TRBJ2-7,TRBV12-3/TRBV12-4,NA,TRBD2,CASSLWGGRASYEQSF,TGTGCCAGCAGCCTATGGGGCGGGAGGGCCAGCTACGAGCAGTCCTTC
TRBJ2-7,TRBV20-1,NA,TRBD1,CSAGRDRDYEQYF,TGCAGTGCTGGCCGGGACAGGGACTACGAGCAGTACTTC
TRBJ2-1,TRBV4-2,NA,NA,CASSQASARSSYNEQFF,TGTGCCAGCAGCCAGGCCTCGGCCCGGAGCTCCTACAATGAGCAGTTCTTC
TRBJ2-3,TRBV6-2/TRBV6-3,NA,NA,CASIPKPSTDTQYF,TGTGCCAGCATCCCGAAACCTAGCACAGATACGCAGTATTTT
TRBJ1-1,TRBV6-5,few,NA,CASSYGQLNTEAFF,TGTGCCAGCAGTTACGGACAGCTGAACACTGAAGCTTTCTTT
TRBJ2-7,TRBV20-1,once,TRBD2,CSASLAERYYEQYF,TGCAGTGCTAGTCTAGCGGAAAGATACTACGAGCAGTACTTC
TRBJ2-7,TRBV20-1,NA,NA,CSARVRALSYEQYF,TGCAGTGCTAGAGTGAGGGCCCTCTCCTACGAGCAGTACTTC
TRBJ2-1,TRBV7-6,NA,TRBD2,CASSWRLAGVGYNEQFF,TGTGCCAGCAGCTGGAGACTAGCGGGAGTTGGTTACAATGAGCAGTTCTTC
TRBJ2-7,TRBV27,many,NA,CASSVTGSEQYF,TGTGCCAGCAGTGTTACAGGTTCCGAGCAGTACTTC
TRBJ2-3,TRBV20-1,few,NA,CSASRSGWENTQYF,TGCAGTGCTAGCCGGTCTGGGTGGGAGAATACGCAGTATTTT